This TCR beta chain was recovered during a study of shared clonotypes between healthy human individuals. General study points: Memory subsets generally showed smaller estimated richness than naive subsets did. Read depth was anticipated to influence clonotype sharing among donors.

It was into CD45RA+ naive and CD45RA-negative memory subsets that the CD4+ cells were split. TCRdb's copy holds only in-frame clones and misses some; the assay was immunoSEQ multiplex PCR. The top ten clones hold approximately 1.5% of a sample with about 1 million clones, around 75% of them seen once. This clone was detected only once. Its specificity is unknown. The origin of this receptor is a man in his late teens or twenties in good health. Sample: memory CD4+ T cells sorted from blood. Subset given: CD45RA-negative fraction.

This chain's CDR3 is CASSQPQGSSYNEQFF. CDR3 bases: TGTGCCAGTAGTCAACCTCAGGGTAGTTCCTACAATGAGCAGTTCTTC. V is TRBV19 and J is TRBJ2-1; D possibly corresponds to TRBD1 (5 bases). Trimming pared 5 bases from V and 1 base from J, leaving 15 bases between. The CDR3 consists of 16 residues. The germline gives CDR1 LNHDA, CDR2 SQIVND (reference sequence). The entire variable domain, with the rest obtained from reference TRBV19 and TRBJ2-1, is as follows: DGGITQSPKYLFRKEGQNVTLSCEQNLNHDAMYWYRQDPGQGLRLIYYSQIVNDFQKGDIAEGYSVSREKKESFPLTVTSAQKNPTAFYLCASSQPQGSSYNEQFFGPGTRLTVL.